These T cell receptor beta chains were read from a single sample in a study of CD8 T cells in Susac syndrome. TCRdb used MiXCR to reprocess the immunoSEQ multiplex PCR reads, holding one entry per CDR3 protein. The sample has 180,000 or so distinct CDR3 sequences; 90% to 95% are singletons. Sequencing was carried out using CD4+ T cells from PBMCs. The receptors were sampled from a human donor with multiple sclerosis. CDR3s leave out the opening cysteine and the closing phenylalanine or tryptophan. Each record gives: CDR3 protein, J gene, V gene, D gene. D genes are given only for firm matches.

ASSVDASTEAF	TRBJ1-1	TRBV9	NA
SATTRTDTQY	TRBJ2-3	TRBV20-1	NA
ASSLTRQGASYEQY	TRBJ2-7	TRBV7-3	TRBD1
SVEDRGARSGANVLT	TRBJ2-6	TRBV29-1	NA
ASSLVGPYGYT	TRBJ1-2	TRBV11-1	NA
SATATETQY	TRBJ2-5	TRBV20-1	NA
SVDPQDGYEQY	TRBJ2-7	TRBV29-1	NA
ASSYGAGANYGYT	TRBJ1-2	TRBV6-5	NA
ASSPDWSYNEQF	TRBJ2-1	TRBV7-2	NA
AISESREKLF	TRBJ1-4	TRBV10-3	NA
ATTLSEANVLT	TRBJ2-6	TRBV15	NA
SARGAERAHNEQF	TRBJ2-1	TRBV20-1	NA
SAPAGAHQETQY	TRBJ2-5	TRBV20-1	NA